This paragraph reports one T cell receptor beta chain. It lacks a known antigen. Nothing much larger sits one base from this clone, and base qualities are not available. The immunoSEQ Assay, a bias-controlled multiplex PCR, was used to amplify TCRbeta CDR3 regions from genomic DNA. On the authors' methods: The number of nucleated cells in each sample was estimated by amplification of reference gene primers within the assay. To quantify the absolute abundance of each unique TCRbeta CDR3 rearrangement, sequence reads were collapsed and filtered. For each sample, productive Simpson clonality was calculated by taking the square root of Simpson's diversity index across productive rearrangements. TCRdb took this table from immuneACCESS and kept in-frame rearrangements with V and J called. Such tables lack part of the clones; where checked against another copy, unresolved V genes explain under half of the gap, and the rest is unexplained. V, J and clone size are those of that table, while D and trimming were read from the DNA. For this sample the table gives some 270,000 clones, of which about 80% were detected only once. The ten largest clones take up 15% to 18% of the sample.

The cysteine opens and the phenylalanine closes a CDR3 of 16 amino acids. The only DNA kept is the CDR3, 48 bases in frame from the first base. V is clipped by 3 bases and J by 4 bases, and the sequence between their germline boundaries is 16 bases long. Via the germline V gene (reference sequence), CDR1 is LNHDA and CDR2 SQIVND. These data come from a study of blood T cell repertoires in COVID-19 (dated by TCRdb to the early 2020s). Background on the whole study: Samples covering the acute and convalescent phases of COVID-19 were provided by collaborators in the United States, Italy and Spain. The samples were drawn from the first 160 participants of the ongoing ImmuneRACE study and from 1,254 subjects provided by 6 global collaborators. Where available, HLA class I and class II types were taken from metadata supplied by the sample provider and were not determined by assay-based typing. Nearly every sample came with metadata listing a de-identified subject ID, COVID-19 status, age in years and sex. The dataset comprised deeply sampled blood TCRbeta repertoires from subjects exposed to, actively infected with, or recovered from COVID-19. The material from the prospective study consisted of cDNA or gDNA derived from T cells, B-cell-depleted T cells, or PBMCs. The repertoires were made available in a free public database intended to serve as a resource for research on the immune response to SARS-CoV-2. Study-wide conclusions, independent of this receptor: The quantity of clinical and demographic metadata differed by source and by participant and was supplied without curation.

At one collaborating source in Seattle, patients were enrolled during active infection and were followed longitudinally through the course of disease. Each collaborating institution followed its own protocols to collect whole blood in K2EDTA tubes. For TCRbeta analysis, collaborators shipped samples as frozen whole blood, isolated PBMCs, or DNA extracted from either of those sample types. The sample comprised peripheral blood. The receptor chain draws on TRBV19 and TRBJ1-5, and possibly TRBD1, on 6 matching bases. This clonotype was obtained from a person aged 65 to 79 with COVID-19, enrolled during active disease. The DNA sequence is given as TGTGCCAGTAGTATTTCAGCAGGGGAGCAGAATCAGCCCCAGCATTTT. Its translation is CASSISAGEQNQPQHF.